A selection of T cell receptor beta chains follows, all from one sample in a study of CD4 T cells in relation to SARS-CoV-2 and coronaviruses. These receptors' targets are unknown. Only in-frame clones appear in the TCRdb table, and some are missing; sequencing was by immunoSEQ multiplex PCR. The sample records 38,000 or so clones, under 85% being singletons. Sequenced material: memory CD4+ T cells from PBMCs, cultured in vitro. The receptors originated from an adult with COVID-19. Each CDR3 is given with its conserved first and last residue. The D gene is left open where the match is weak. Expanded clones are given a class, and other clones once, few, many or no size at all.

>TRBJ2-3|NA|NA|TRBV7-9
TGTGCCAGCAGCCCCTCGCTCACAGATACGCAGTATTTT
CASSPSLTDTQYF
>TRBJ2-5|NA|TRBD1|TRBV27
TGTGCCAGCAGTTTATTTGGACAGGGGTGGGAGACCCAGTACTTC
CASSLFGQGWETQYF
>TRBJ2-3|NA|TRBD2|TRBV9
TGTGCCAGCAGCGTAGAGGCGGGAGCCGCTCAGTATTTT
CASSVEAGAAQYF
>TRBJ1-5|NA|NA|TRBV2
TGTGCCAGCAGTGAGTTGGGGATATATAGCAATCAGCCCCAGCATTTT
CASSELGIYSNQPQHF
>TRBJ1-1|NA|NA|TRBV28
TGTGCCAGCGCATTACAGGGTCGGACTTTCTTT
CASALQGRTFF
>TRBJ2-1|NA|NA|TRBV7-9
TGTGCCAGCAGCATCGGGGGGCTAGGCGTGATGAATGAGCAGTTCTTC
CASSIGGLGVMNEQFF
>TRBJ1-5|NA|NA|TRBV2
TGTGCCAGCAGTGAAGCGCATGGCAGCTATCAGCCCCAGCATTTT
CASSEAHGSYQPQHF
>TRBJ1-4|NA|NA|TRBV28
TGTGCCAGCAGTCGTGGACAGTCACTACTCCGTTCAACTAATGAAAAACTGTTTTTT
CASSRGQSLLRSTNEKLFF
>TRBJ2-1|NA|NA|TRBV29-1
TGCAGCGCCCTAGAGGGCGACGAGCAGTTCTTC
CSALEGDEQFF
>TRBJ2-2|NA|NA|TRBV2
TGTGCCAGCAGTGAATGGACGGCAGGGAACACCGGGGAGCTGTTTTTT
CASSEWTAGNTGELFF
>TRBJ2-2|NA|NA|TRBV5-1
TGCGCCAGCAGCTTGTCCTCCCGTTCTAACACCGGGGAGCTGTTTTTT
CASSLSSRSNTGELFF
>TRBJ1-5|NA|NA|TRBV15
TGTGCCACCAGCAGAGAAGGGACGAGCAATCAGCCCCAGCATTTT
CATSREGTSNQPQHF
>TRBJ2-5|NA|NA|TRBV15
TGTGCCACCAGCGGGGGGAACTCCTGGGCGGTCCAAGAGACCCAGTACTTC
CATSGGNSWAVQETQYF
>TRBJ1-2|NA|NA|TRBV6-5
TGTGCCAGCAGGTTATCCGGGAGCTATGGCTACACCTTC
CASRLSGSYGYTF
>TRBJ1-1|NA|NA|TRBV5-6
TGTGCCAGCAGCTTATCGCCGGGGCTCTACACTGAAGCTTTCTTT
CASSLSPGLYTEAFF
>TRBJ2-3|NA|NA|TRBV3-1/TRBV3-2
TGTGCCAGCAGCCAATCGAATGGGAATACGCAGTATTTT
CASSQSNGNTQYF
>TRBJ2-5|NA|TRBD1|TRBV20-1
TGCAGTGCTAGGACAGGGGGGACCCAGTACTTC
CSARTGGTQYF
>TRBJ1-2|NA|TRBD1|TRBV5-3
TGTGCCAGAAGGGTGACGGGACAGGGCTTCCATGGCTACACCTTC
CARRVTGQGFHGYTF
>TRBJ2-3|once|TRBD1|TRBV24-1
TGTGCCACCAGTGTCCCCGACAGGGGGCGAGATACGCAGTATTTT
CATSVPDRGRDTQYF
>TRBJ2-1|NA|TRBD2|TRBV7-6
TGTGCCAGCAGCTTAAAACAACTAGCGGGCGCTAGCTCCTACAATGAGCAGTTCTTC
CASSLKQLAGASSYNEQFF
>TRBJ2-3|NA|NA|TRBV2
TGTGCCAGCATTGGTAGTAGGATTACAGATACGCAGTATTTT
CASIGSRITDTQYF
>TRBJ2-7|few|NA|TRBV29-1
TGCAGCGTTGAAGTGTTAGGACGCACCTACGAGCAGTACTTC
CSVEVLGRTYEQYF
>TRBJ2-5|NA|NA|TRBV6-4
TGTGCCAGCAGTACCAACCGGGGGGAGACCCAGTACTTC
CASSTNRGETQYF
>TRBJ2-5|NA|NA|TRBV5-1
TGCGCCAGCAGCTTTACAGGGTCGGGCGAGACCCAGTACTTC
CASSFTGSGETQYF